The 5 T cell receptor beta chains below all came from one sample that was sequenced in a study of tumor-infiltrating lymphocytes in primary liver carcinoma. Reverse transcription of roughly 0.5 ug total RNA with a constant-region primer produced TCR beta cDNA. Investigators got TCR beta libraries out of three nested multiplex PCR rounds, done with slightly modified ARM-PCR. The opening two PCR rounds, about 11 cycles each, paired TRBV1-TRBV30 forward primers with a C-beta reverse primer. One entry per CDR3 protein, called by TCRdb with MiXCR from the multiplex PCR reads. The data show tens of thousands of distinct CDR3 sequences, 72% seen once. From 20-30 mg of unsorted bulk tissue, DNA and RNA were co-extracted together. Sequencing input: liver tumor tissue from sampling region 1. Subset in this sample: tumor region T1, superior pole. The receptors originated from a man aged 35 to 55 with primary liver carcinoma and hepatitis B virus infection.

This clonotype was recorded once. A much larger clone lies a single base off, so this may be a read error. This sequence joins TRBV2 and TRBJ2-7, with 7 positions matching TRBD2. Germline lookup yields CDR1 SNHLY and CDR2 FYNNEI. V trimming: 6 bases; J trimming: 6 bases; junction bases outside the gene matches: 14. The CDR3 loop spans 15 amino acids. The CDR3, as DNA: TGTGCCAGCAGCCCTACTGGCGGGAGTAAAGGCGAGCAGTACTTC. It yields the protein CASSPTGGSKGEQYF.

Concerning this clonotype itself: Sequence at one end of the junction differs from germline and may be a read error. This chain uses TRBV4-1 with TRBJ2-1; 12 bases align to TRBD2. From germline, CDR1 is MGHRA and CDR2 YSYEKL. The CDR3 runs to 16 residues. This CDR3 reads CVSRQVGTSGYNEQFF. CDR3 nucleotides: TGCGTCAGCAGGCAAGTCGGGACTAGCGGGTACAATGAGCAGTTCTTC.

About this clonotype: A much larger clone sits a single nucleotide away, making a read error possible. The genes are TRBV7-8 and TRBJ2-1, with TRBD2 as a possible D gene (5 bases). This CDR3 contains 17 residues. The V and J ends lost 6 bases and 10 bases respectively, with 28 bases between them. Germline CDR1 is SGHVS and CDR2 is FQNEAQ. CDR3 nucleotides: TGTGCCAGCAGTAGCACAGTACTAGTCACCCTTTCGAAGGAGCAGTTCTTC. Amino acids: CASSSTVLVTLSKEQFF.

Points on this clonotype: A read error may produce the germline difference seen at one junction end. This rearrangement joins TRBV6-2 or TRBV6-3 to TRBJ2-2, with D tentatively TRBD1 (6 bases). This CDR3 comprises 12 residues. CDR1 is MNHEY, CDR2 SVGEGT, per germline. DNA of the CDR3: TGTGCAAGCAGCCAGGGGACCGGGGAGCTGTTTTTC. This codes for CASSQGTGELFF.

The chain is built from TRBV4-2 and TRBJ1-1, with 7 nucleotides matching TRBD1. The germline gives CDR1 LGHNA, CDR2 YNFKEQ. The CDR3 length is 14 residues. This CDR3 is CLSSQGKGAAEAFF. The CDR3 region has the DNA TGTCTCAGCAGCCAAGGTAAGGGGGCGGCTGAAGCTTTCTTT.